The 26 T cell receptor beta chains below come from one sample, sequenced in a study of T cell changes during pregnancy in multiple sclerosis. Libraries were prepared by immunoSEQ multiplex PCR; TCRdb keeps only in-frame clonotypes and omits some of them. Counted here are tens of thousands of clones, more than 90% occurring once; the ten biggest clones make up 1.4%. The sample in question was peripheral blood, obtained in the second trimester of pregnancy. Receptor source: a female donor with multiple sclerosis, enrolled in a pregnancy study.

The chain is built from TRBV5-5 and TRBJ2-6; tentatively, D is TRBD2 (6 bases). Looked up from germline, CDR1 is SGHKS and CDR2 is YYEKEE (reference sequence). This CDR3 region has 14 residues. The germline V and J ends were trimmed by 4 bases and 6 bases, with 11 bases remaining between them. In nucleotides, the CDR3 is TGTGCCAGCAGCCCCGCGGGGTTGGCCAACGTCCTGACTTTC. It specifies CASSPAGLANVLTF.

The DNA for the CDR3 is TGTGCCAGTAGTTTTAGGTACAGTGCTGGAAACACCATATATTTT. Its protein product is CASSFRYSAGNTIYF. V is TRBV19 and J is TRBJ1-3; no firm D call. The CDR3 extends over 15 amino acids. Germline V gene sequence: CDR1 LNHDA, CDR2 SQIVND (reference sequence). The germline V and J ends were trimmed by 5 bases and 2 bases, with 13 bases remaining between them.

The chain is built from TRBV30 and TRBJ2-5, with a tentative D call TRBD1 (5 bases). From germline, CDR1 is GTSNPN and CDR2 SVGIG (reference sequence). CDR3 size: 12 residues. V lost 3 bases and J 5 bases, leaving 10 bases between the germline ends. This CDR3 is CAWSRVGETQYF. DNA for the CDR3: TGTGCCTGGAGCAGGGTTGGGGAGACCCAGTACTTC.

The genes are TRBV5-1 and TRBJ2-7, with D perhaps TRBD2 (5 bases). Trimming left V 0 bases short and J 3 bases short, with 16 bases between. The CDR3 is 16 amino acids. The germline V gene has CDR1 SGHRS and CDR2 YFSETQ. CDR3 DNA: TGCGCCAGCAGCTTGGGTGGGAGTACAGCTAACTACGAGCAGTACTTC. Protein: CASSLGGSTANYEQYF. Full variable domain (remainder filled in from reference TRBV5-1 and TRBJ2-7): KAGVTQTPRYLIKTRGQQVTLSCSPISGHRSVSWYQQTPGQGLQFLFEYFSETQRNKGNFPGRFSGRQFSNSRSEMNVSTLELGDSALYLCASSLGGSTANYEQYFGPGTRLTVT.

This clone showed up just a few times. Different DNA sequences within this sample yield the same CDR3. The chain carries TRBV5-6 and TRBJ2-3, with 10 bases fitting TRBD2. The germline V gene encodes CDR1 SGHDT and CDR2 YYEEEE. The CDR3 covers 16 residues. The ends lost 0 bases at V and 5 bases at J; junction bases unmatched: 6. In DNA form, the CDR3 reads TGTGCCAGCAGCTTGGGTCTAGCGGGAGTAGGAGATACGCAGTATTTT. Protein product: CASSLGLAGVGDTQYF.

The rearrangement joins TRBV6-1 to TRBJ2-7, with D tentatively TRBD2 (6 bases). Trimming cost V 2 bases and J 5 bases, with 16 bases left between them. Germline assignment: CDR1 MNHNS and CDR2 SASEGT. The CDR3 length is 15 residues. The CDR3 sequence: CASSEWGGVPNEQYF. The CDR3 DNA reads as TGTGCCAGCAGTGAATGGGGCGGGGTCCCCAACGAGCAGTACTTC.

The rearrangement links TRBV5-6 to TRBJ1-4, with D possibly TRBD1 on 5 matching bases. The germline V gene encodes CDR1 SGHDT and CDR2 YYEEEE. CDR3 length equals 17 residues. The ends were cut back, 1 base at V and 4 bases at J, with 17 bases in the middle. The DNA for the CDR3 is TGTGCCAGCAGCTTGTATTTCCGACAGCCCGATAATGAAAAACTGTTTTTT. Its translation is CASSLYFRQPDNEKLFF. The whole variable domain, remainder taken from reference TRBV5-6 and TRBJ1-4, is DAGVTQSPTHLIKTRGQQVTLRCSPKSGHDTVSWYQQALGQGPQFIFQYYEEEERQRGNFPDRFSGHQFPNYSSELNVNALLLGDSALYLCASSLYFRQPDNEKLFFGSGTQLSVL.

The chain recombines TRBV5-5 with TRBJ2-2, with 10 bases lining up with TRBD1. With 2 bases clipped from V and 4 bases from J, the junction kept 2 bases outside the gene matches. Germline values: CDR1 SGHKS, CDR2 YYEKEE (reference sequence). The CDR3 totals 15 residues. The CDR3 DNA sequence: TGTGCCAGCAGCTTCGGGGACAGGGGCACCGGGGAGCTGTTTTTT. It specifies CASSFGDRGTGELFF.

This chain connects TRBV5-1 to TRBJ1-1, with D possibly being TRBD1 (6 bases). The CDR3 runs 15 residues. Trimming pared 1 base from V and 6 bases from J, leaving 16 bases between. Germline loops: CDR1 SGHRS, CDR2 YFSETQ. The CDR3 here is CASSLSAGAPPEAFF. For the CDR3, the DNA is TGCGCCAGCAGCTTGTCGGCAGGGGCCCCCCCTGAAGCTTTCTTT.

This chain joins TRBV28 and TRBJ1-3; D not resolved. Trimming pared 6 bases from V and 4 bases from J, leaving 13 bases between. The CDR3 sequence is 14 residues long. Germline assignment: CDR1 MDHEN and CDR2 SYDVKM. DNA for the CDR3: TGTGCCAGCAGCCCGCGGTCAGCAGGAAACACCATATATTTT. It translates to CASSPRSAGNTIYF.

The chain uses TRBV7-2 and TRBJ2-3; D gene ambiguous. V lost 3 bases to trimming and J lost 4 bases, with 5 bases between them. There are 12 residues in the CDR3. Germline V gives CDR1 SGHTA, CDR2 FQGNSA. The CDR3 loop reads CASSFISDTQYF. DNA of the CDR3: TGTGCCAGCAGCTTTATCTCAGATACGCAGTATTTT.

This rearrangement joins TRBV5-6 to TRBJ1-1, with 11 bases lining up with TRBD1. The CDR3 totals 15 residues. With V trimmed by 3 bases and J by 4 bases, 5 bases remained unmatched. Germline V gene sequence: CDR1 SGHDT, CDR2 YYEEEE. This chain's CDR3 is CASSSDRGLGTEAFF. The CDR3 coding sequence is TGTGCCAGCAGCTCGGACAGGGGGCTTGGCACTGAAGCTTTCTTT. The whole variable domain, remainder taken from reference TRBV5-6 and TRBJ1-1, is DAGVTQSPTHLIKTRGQQVTLRCSPKSGHDTVSWYQQALGQGPQFIFQYYEEEERQRGNFPDRFSGHQFPNYSSELNVNALLLGDSALYLCASSSDRGLGTEAFFGQGTRLTVV.

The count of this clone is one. The CDR3 DNA sequence: TGCACCAGCAGCCAAGGACTAGCGGGAGTTATCTCCTACAATGAGCAGTTCTTC. Translating it yields CTSSQGLAGVISYNEQFF. The chain recombines TRBV1 with TRBJ2-1; TRBD2, the table's D call, lacks a check against the DNA. TRBV1 corresponds to a pseudogene. This CDR3 spans 18 amino acids.

The CDR3 is CASSPTSGSRVGELFF. CDR3 nucleotide sequence: TGTGCCAGCAGCCCAACTAGCGGGAGTCGGGTTGGGGAGCTGTTTTTT. The J gene is TRBJ2-2, the V gene TRBV7-3, with 11 nucleotides matching TRBD2. J lost 8 bases, V lost 5 bases, and 10 bases had no gene match. CDR1 is SGHTA, CDR2 FQGTGA, per germline. The CDR3 length is 16 residues.

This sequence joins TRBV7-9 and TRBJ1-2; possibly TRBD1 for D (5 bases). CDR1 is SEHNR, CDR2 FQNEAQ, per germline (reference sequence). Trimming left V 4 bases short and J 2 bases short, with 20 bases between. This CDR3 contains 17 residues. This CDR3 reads CASSSARTTETNYGYTF. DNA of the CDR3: TGTGCCAGCAGCTCGGCCAGGACAACTGAAACCAACTATGGCTACACCTTC.

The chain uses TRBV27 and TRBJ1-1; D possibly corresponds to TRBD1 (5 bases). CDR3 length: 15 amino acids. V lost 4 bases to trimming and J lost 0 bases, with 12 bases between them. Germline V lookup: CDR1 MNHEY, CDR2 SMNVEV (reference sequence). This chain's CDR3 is CASSWGTPLNTEAFF. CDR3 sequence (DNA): TGTGCCAGCAGTTGGGGGACTCCTTTGAACACTGAAGCTTTCTTT.

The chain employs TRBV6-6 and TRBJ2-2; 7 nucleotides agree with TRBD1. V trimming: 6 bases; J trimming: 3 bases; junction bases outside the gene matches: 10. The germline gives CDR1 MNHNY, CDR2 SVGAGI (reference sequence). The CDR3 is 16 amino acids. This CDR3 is CASSETGVSDTGELFF. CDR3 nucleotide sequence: TGTGCCAGCAGCGAAACAGGGGTTTCGGACACCGGGGAGCTGTTTTTT.

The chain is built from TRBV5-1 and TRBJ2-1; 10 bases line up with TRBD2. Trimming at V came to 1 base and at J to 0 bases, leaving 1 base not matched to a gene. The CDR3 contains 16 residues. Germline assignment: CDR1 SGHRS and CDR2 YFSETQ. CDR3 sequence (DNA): TGCGCCAGCAGCTTGTCTAGCGGGAGCTCCTACAATGAGCAGTTCTTC. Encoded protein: CASSLSSGSSYNEQFF.

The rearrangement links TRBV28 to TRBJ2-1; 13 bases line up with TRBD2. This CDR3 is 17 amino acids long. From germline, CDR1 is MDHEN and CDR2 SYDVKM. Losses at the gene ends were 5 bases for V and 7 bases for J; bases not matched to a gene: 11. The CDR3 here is CASSPQRTSGRSNEQFF. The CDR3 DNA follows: TGTGCCAGCAGTCCCCAAAGGACTAGCGGGAGAAGTAATGAGCAGTTCTTC.

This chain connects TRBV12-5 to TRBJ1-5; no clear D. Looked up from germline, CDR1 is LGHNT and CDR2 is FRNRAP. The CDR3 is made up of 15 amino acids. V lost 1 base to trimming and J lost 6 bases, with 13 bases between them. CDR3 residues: CASGLDSRWSQPQHF. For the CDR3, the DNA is TGTGCTAGTGGTTTGGATTCACGTTGGAGTCAGCCCCAGCATTTT.

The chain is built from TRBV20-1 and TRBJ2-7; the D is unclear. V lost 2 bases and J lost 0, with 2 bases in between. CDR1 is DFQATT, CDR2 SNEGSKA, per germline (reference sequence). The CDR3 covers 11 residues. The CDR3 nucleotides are TGCAGTGCTAGACTCTCCTACGAGCAGTACTTC. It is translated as CSARLSYEQYF.

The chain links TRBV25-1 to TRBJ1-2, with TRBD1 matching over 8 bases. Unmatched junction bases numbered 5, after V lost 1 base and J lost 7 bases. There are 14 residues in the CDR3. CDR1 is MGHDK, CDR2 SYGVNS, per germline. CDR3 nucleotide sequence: TGTGCCAGCAGTGAATGGCAGGGGGCTCGTGGCTACACCTTC. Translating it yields CASSEWQGARGYTF.

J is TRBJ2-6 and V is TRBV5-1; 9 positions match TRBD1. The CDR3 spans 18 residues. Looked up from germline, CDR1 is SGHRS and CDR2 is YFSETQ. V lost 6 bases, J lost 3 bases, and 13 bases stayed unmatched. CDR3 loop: CASNPGQGQFGGANVLTF. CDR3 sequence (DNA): TGCGCCAGCAACCCGGGACAGGGTCAGTTTGGTGGGGCCAACGTCCTGACTTTC.

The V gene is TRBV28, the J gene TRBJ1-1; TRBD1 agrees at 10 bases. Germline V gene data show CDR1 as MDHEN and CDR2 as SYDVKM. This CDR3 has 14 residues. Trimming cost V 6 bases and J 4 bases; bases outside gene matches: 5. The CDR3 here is CASSSTGGFTEAFF. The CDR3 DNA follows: TGTGCCAGCAGCTCGACAGGGGGCTTCACTGAAGCTTTCTTT. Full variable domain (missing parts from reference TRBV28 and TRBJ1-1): DVKVTQSSRYLVKRTGEKVFLECVQDMDHENMFWYRQDPGLGLRLIYFSYDVKMKEKGDIPEGYSVSREKKERFSLILESASTNQTSMYLCASSSTGGFTEAFFGQGTRLTVV.

The CDR3 DNA follows: TGTGCCAGCAGCTTGGGTGGAGTATCCTCCTACAATGAGCAGTTCTTC. Protein sequence: CASSLGGVSSYNEQFF. V usage is TRBV5-5 and J usage is TRBJ2-1; D remains ambiguous. The CDR3 is 16 amino acids. Looked up from germline, CDR1 is SGHKS and CDR2 is YYEKEE (reference sequence). The V end was cut by 0 bases, the J end by 0 bases, with 10 bases between.

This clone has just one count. For the CDR3, the DNA is TGTGCCAGCAGCCTTCGAGGACAGGCTGTCGCAGATACGCAGTATTTT. Translating it yields CASSLRGQAVADTQYF. This chain links TRBV28 with TRBJ2-3, with 7 bases aligning to TRBD1. Looked up from germline, CDR1 is MDHEN and CDR2 is SYDVKM. J lost 4 bases, V lost 6 bases, and 13 bases had no gene match. This CDR3 is 16 amino acids long. The full variable domain, with the rest looked up from reference TRBV28 and TRBJ2-3, is DVKVTQSSRYLVKRTGEKVFLECVQDMDHENMFWYRQDPGLGLRLIYFSYDVKMKEKGDIPEGYSVSREKKERFSLILESASTNQTSMYLCASSLRGQAVADTQYFGPGTRLTVL.